The present T cell receptor beta chain was sequenced within a study of T-cell memory formation after mild COVID-19. Study background: TCR clusters largely stayed donor specific.

There are 14 residues in the CDR3. The V gene lost 4 bases and the J gene lost 7 bases, with 15 bases spanning the gap. In germline, CDR1 is LGHNA, CDR2 YSLEER. In its sample, this clonotype was seen a few times. Its antigen is still unknown. Findings of the study overall: Confirmation of SARS-CoV-2 specificity was lacking for second-wave clones peaking day 37. Mostly located in CM and EM were contracting CD4+ clones, with contracting CD8+ clones located in EMRA.

The 5'RACE method, run with constant-segment primers, produced TCR alpha and TCR beta cDNA libraries (carrying sample barcodes and UMIs). TCRdb re-called the 5' RACE reads with MiXCR, one entry per CDR3 protein. The table has 95,000 to 120,000 distinct CDR3 sequences, about 20% seen once; the top ten hold approximately 41%. The chain uses TRBV4-3 and TRBJ2-3; D is undetermined. This receptor was taken from a man between 18 and 29 years old who had mild COVID-19 (a few samples of this study predate the infection). Cell type and time point are not known. Sequenced material: PBMCs or a T cell subset sorted from them (not recorded which). CDR3 amino acids: CASSLLPLVHTQYF. CDR3 nucleotides: TGCGCCAGCAGCCTCCTCCCCCTTGTACATACGCAGTATTTT.